These 14 T cell receptor beta chains were sequenced from one sample in a study of blood T cells in healthy people across ages (dated by TCRdb to between 2014 and 2016). Library preparation used 5' RACE. Sequencing used an Illumina HiSeq 2500. A second PCR of about 6 to 11 cycles was performed with a sample-barcoded 5' primer and a J-beta primer mix. TCRdb took the public reads, trimmed them with fastp at Q25, ran MiXCR for clone calling and kept in-frame beta chains. Each CDR3 protein appears once, grouped with its most common genes and DNA. The sample records approximately 1,100,000 distinct CDR3 sequences, under 55% of which are singletons. Of the sample, under 20% is held by the ten largest clones. Sequenced material: blood. The receptors come from an older woman in good health.

This clonotype is categorized as medium-sized. A read error may explain this, as a much larger clone is one base away. The V call is TRBV7-2, the J call TRBJ2-5; TRBD2 matches at 8 bases. The length of the CDR3 is 16 residues. In germline, CDR1 is SGHTA, CDR2 FQGNSA. Losses at the gene ends were 5 bases for V and 11 bases for J; bases not matched to a gene: 19. CDR3: CASSLGASGPDNEQYF. DNA of the CDR3: TGTGCCAGCAGCCTAGGGGCTAGCGGGCCTGACAATGAGCAGTACTTC.

The rearrangement links TRBV29-1 to TRBJ2-1, with no clear D. The CDR3 extends over 14 amino acids. CDR1 is SQVTM and CDR2 is ANQGSEA in the germline V gene. V lost 2 bases and J 7 bases, leaving 15 bases between the germline ends. The CDR3 bases are TGCAGCGTTGAACCAGGCTATTCATCAAATGAGCAGTTCTTC. It translates to CSVEPGYSSNEQFF.

This clonotype was found a few times. The V and J genes are TRBV12-3 or TRBV12-4 and TRBJ2-3, with 8 bases matching TRBD2. V lost 5 bases to trimming and J lost 4 bases; unmatched junction nucleotides: 2. The CDR3 is 13 amino acids. The CDR3 bases are TGTGCCAGCAGTGGGACTAGGGCAGATACGCAGTATTTT. Translating gives CASSGTRADTQYF.

The chain joins TRBV15 to TRBJ2-2; the D gene is possibly TRBD1 (6 bases). The CDR3 length is 17 residues. Germline values: CDR1 LNHNV, CDR2 YYDKDF (reference sequence). The V and J ends lost 0 bases and 1 base respectively, with 12 bases between them. As DNA, the CDR3 is TGTGCCACCAGCAGAGATTTGGGGGCCCTGAACACCGGGGAGCTGTTTTTT. It yields the protein CATSRDLGALNTGELFF.

This chain's CDR3 is CASSYLSGGPGNEQFF. The CDR3 region has the DNA TGTGCCAGCAGTTACTTATCGGGAGGGCCTGGGAATGAGCAGTTCTTC. The chain recombines TRBV6-2 or TRBV6-3 with TRBJ2-1; 8 bases agree with TRBD2. The germline V gene encodes CDR1 MNHEY and CDR2 SVGEGT. CDR3 length: 16 amino acids. Trimming at V came to 1 base and at J to 7 bases, leaving 9 bases not matched to a gene.

The chain employs TRBV11-2 and TRBJ2-4, with 7 bases aligning to TRBD2. The DNA end favors TRBJ2-7, so the J call may be wrong. The germline gives CDR1 SGHAT, CDR2 FQNNGV. The CDR3 length is 15 residues. CDR3 sequence reads: CASSLDSGYGSEQYF. The CDR3 DNA reads TGTGCCAGCAGCTTAGATAGCGGGTATGGGAGCGAGCAGTACTTC.

This clonotype has a handful of counts. This sequence joins TRBV20-1 and TRBJ2-1, with unresolved D. The CDR3 is 15 amino acids. Germline CDR1 reads DFQATT; CDR2 reads SNEGSKA (reference sequence). The germline V and J ends were trimmed by 5 bases and 4 bases, with 18 bases remaining between them. In DNA, the CDR3 is TGCAGTGCTCGACGACCGAGACTCGGATACAATGAGCAGTTCTTC. Protein product: CSARRPRLGYNEQFF.

This chain joins TRBV15 and TRBJ2-7, with D unclear. CDR1 and CDR2 from the germline V gene are LNHNV and YYDKDF (reference sequence). The CDR3 spans 13 residues. Trimming cost V 2 bases and J 10 bases, with 15 bases left between them. CDR3 sequence (DNA): TGTGCCACCAGCAGAACCGTAGTGGATTTTCAGTACTTC. It encodes CATSRTVVDFQYF.

The chain links TRBV29-1 to TRBJ1-2; no definite D call. The CDR3 is 15 amino acids. The germline CDR1 and CDR2 sequences are SQVTM and ANQGSEA. The germline V and J ends were trimmed by 3 bases and 5 bases, with 19 bases remaining between them. CDR3 in amino acids: CSVEGSTSDPYGYTF. The CDR3 DNA follows: TGCAGCGTTGAGGGCAGCACCAGCGACCCATATGGCTACACCTTC.

The chain couples TRBV5-1 to TRBJ2-5; 8 bases fit TRBD2. This CDR3 has 14 amino acids. V lost 5 bases and J lost 2; bases outside the gene matches: 5. Germline V gene lookup returns CDR1 SGHRS and CDR2 YFSETQ. Here the CDR3 reads CASSGSGIQETQYF. Here the CDR3 DNA reads TGCGCCAGCAGTGGTAGCGGGATACAAGAGACCCAGTACTTC.

This chain links TRBV11-2 with TRBJ2-5; 13 nucleotides align to TRBD2. The V segment lost 1 base and the J segment 11 bases; nucleotides outside the gene matches: 7. The CDR3 runs 15 residues. Germline V gene data show CDR1 as SGHAT and CDR2 as FQNNGV. CDR3 amino acids: CASSLVTSGGGEQYF. CDR3 nucleotides: TGTGCCAGCAGCTTAGTAACTAGCGGGGGGGGTGAGCAGTACTTC.

Only a few counts were recorded for this clonotype. The V and J genes are TRBV5-1 and TRBJ2-1; the D gene is possibly TRBD1 (6 bases). Trimming removed 3 bases from V and 0 bases from J, with 13 bases in between. Looked up from germline, CDR1 is SGHRS and CDR2 is YFSETQ. This CDR3 contains 16 residues. Here the CDR3 reads CASSSGALSSYNEQFF. The DNA of the CDR3 is TGCGCCAGCAGCTCAGGGGCTTTAAGCTCCTACAATGAGCAGTTCTTC.

The chain couples TRBV12-3 or TRBV12-4 to TRBJ1-2; D ambiguous. The CDR3 length is 14 residues. Trimming removed 6 bases from V and 8 bases from J, with 19 bases in between. The CDR3 loop reads CASSPDVGRRGYTF. DNA of the CDR3: TGTGCCAGCAGCCCAGATGTGGGAAGGCGAGGCTACACCTTC.

This clonotype was detected a few times. The chain combines TRBV6-5 with TRBJ2-7, with TRBD1 as a possible D gene (6 bases). From germline, CDR1 is MNHEY and CDR2 SVGAGI. Trimming took 5 bases from V and 2 from J, leaving 16 bases between them. The CDR3 is made up of 15 amino acids. The CDR3 DNA sequence: TGTGCCAGCAGTGGATCAGGAGCAGGGGCCTACGAGCAGTACTTC. Translating gives CASSGSGAGAYEQYF.